What follows describes a single T cell receptor beta chain. The assay was immunoSEQ multiplex PCR, and TCRdb's table has in-frame clones only and misses some. Here the sample spans approximately 350,000 clones, 83% being singletons. The data derive from a study of blood T cell repertoires in COVID-19. The wider study: Specimens from acute and convalescent COVID-19 originated in the United States, Italy and Spain.

The CDR3 has 15 amino acids. Germline lookup yields CDR1 SQVTM and CDR2 ANQGSEA. Germline trimming cut 4 bases from V and 6 bases from J; bases unmatched to any gene: 12. This sequence originates from a man aged 30 to 39 with active or convalescent COVID-19. V and J are TRBV29-1 and TRBJ1-2, with 9 bases fitting TRBD1. The sample taken for sequencing was peripheral blood. Here the CDR3 reads CSVARAGTGSDGYTF. The CDR3, as DNA: TGCAGCGTTGCCCGGGCCGGGACAGGGTCTGATGGCTACACCTTC.